The 6 T cell receptor beta chains below all came from one sample that was sequenced in a study of cytomegalovirus exposure and HLA in healthy donors. A multiplex PCR was run with 60 Vbeta primers and 13 Jbeta primers. Here immunoSEQ multiplex PCR was the method, and the copy in TCRdb shows in-frame clones only, minus some. Of 100,000 to 120,000 clones listed, roughly 13% are singletons. The sample was PBMCs. Source of these receptors: a man aged 35 to 55 in good health and CMV-seropositive.

The gene calls are TRBV7-9 and TRBJ2-2; 7 nucleotides align to TRBD2. The CDR3 contains 16 residues. Germline V gene lookup returns CDR1 SEHNR and CDR2 FQNEAQ (reference sequence). With 5 bases clipped from V and 7 bases from J, the junction kept 13 bases outside the gene matches. The CDR3 sequence: CASSPPLGPSGGELFF. As DNA, the CDR3 is TGTGCCAGCAGCCCCCCTCTCGGGCCTAGCGGCGGGGAGCTGTTTTTT.

The chain employs TRBV30 and TRBJ1-5, with D possibly being TRBD1 (5 bases). Germline CDR1 GTSNPN, CDR2 SVGIG (reference sequence). The CDR3 has 13 amino acids. Trimming removed 1 base at V and 5 bases at J, with 9 bases between. In nucleotides, the CDR3 is TGTGCCTGGAGTGCCAGGGATCATCAGCCCCAGCATTTT. Its protein product is CAWSARDHQPQHF.

CDR3: CASSLERLAGEQFF. Written as DNA, the CDR3 is TGTGCCAGCAGCTTAGAACGGCTAGCGGGAGAACAGTTCTTC. The chain joins TRBV11-2 to TRBJ2-1; 10 bases are a match to TRBD2. V shed 0 bases and J 13 bases; nucleotides not matched to a gene: 6. Germline lookup yields CDR1 SGHAT and CDR2 FQNNGV. CDR3 length: 14 residues.

This clone was detected a few times. V gene TRBV29-1 combines with J gene TRBJ1-4; D unclear. This CDR3 is built from 14 residues. V was trimmed by 2 bases and J by 2 bases, leaving 9 bases between them. The germline V gene encodes CDR1 SQVTM and CDR2 ANQGSEA. CDR3 nucleotides: TGCAGCGTTGAAATATCGGGGACTAATGAAAAACTGTTTTTT. This gives the protein CSVEISGTNEKLFF.

The chain uses TRBV18 and TRBJ1-1; TRBD1 aligns across 11 bases. The junction had 12 bases not matched to a gene; V was cut back by 6 bases and J by 6 bases. CDR1 is KGHSH, CDR2 LQKENI, per germline. The CDR3 consists of 16 residues. CDR3 sequence reads: CASSLLGGQGVSEAFF. The CDR3 DNA reads TGTGCCAGCTCTCTTTTAGGGGGACAGGGGGTCTCTGAAGCTTTCTTT.

CDR3 amino acids: CACSGVLAGLYEQYF. In nucleotides, the CDR3 is TGTGCCTGTTCGGGAGTACTAGCGGGACTCTACGAGCAGTACTTC. The V call is TRBV30, the J call TRBJ2-7; TRBD2 agrees at 10 bases. The germline CDR1 and CDR2 sequences are GTSNPN and SVGIG (reference sequence). This CDR3 region has 15 residues. The trim removed 6 bases at V and 3 bases at J, leaving 11 bases unmatched. The variable domain in full, with the rest retrieved from reference TRBV30 and TRBJ2-7, is SQTIHQWPATLVQPVGSPLSLECTVEGTSNPNLYWYRQAAGRGLQLLFYSVGIGQISSEVPQNLSASRPQDRQFILSSKKLLLSDSGFYLCACSGVLAGLYEQYFGPGTRLTVT.